Shown below are 16 T cell receptor beta chains from a single sample sequenced in a study of control samples from healthy donors and cancer patients. Assay: immunoSEQ multiplex PCR; the TCRdb copy retains only in-frame clones and omits some. The data show 65,000 to 90,000 clones, with around 87% seen just once and about 18% held by the top ten. Sequencing was carried out using blood. These receptors all stem from a man aged 45-65 years in good health.

The J gene is TRBJ1-4, the V gene TRBV10-3; 7 bases are shared with TRBD1. Germline V gene data show CDR1 as ENHRY and CDR2 as SYGVKD. V dropped 5 bases and J dropped 8; count of bases not matched to a gene: 11. The CDR3 has 15 residues. The CDR3 DNA reads as TGTGCCATCAGTTTAGGTCCAGGGGGTCGGGAAAAACTGTTTTTT. Its protein product is CAISLGPGGREKLFF.

The J gene is TRBJ1-3, the V gene TRBV2; 8 bases map to TRBD1. The V and J ends lost 8 bases and 4 bases, in that order; junction bases with no gene match: 7. CDR3 length: 14 amino acids. In germline, CDR1 is SNHLY, CDR2 FYNNEI. The CDR3 bases are TGTGCCAGCGCTCTCAGGGGGCTAGGAAACACCATATATTTT. This gives the protein CASALRGLGNTIYF.

With regard to this clone: Other DNA sequences in the sample encode the same CDR3. Here the CDR3 DNA reads TGTGCCAGCACCAGCGGGAGCTCCTACAATGAGCAGTTCTTC. Protein sequence: CASTSGSSYNEQFF. The chain is built from TRBV4-2 and TRBJ2-1, with 8 bases identical to TRBD2. The germline V gene has CDR1 LGHNA and CDR2 YNFKEQ. The CDR3 runs 14 residues. J was trimmed by 0 bases and V by 7 bases; bases with no gene match: 2.

This clone was detected once. J is TRBJ2-1 and V is TRBV27; 9 positions agree with TRBD1. The CDR3 is made up of 15 amino acids. From germline, CDR1 is MNHEY and CDR2 SMNVEV (reference sequence). The trim removed 2 bases at V and 6 bases at J, leaving 5 bases unmatched. CDR3: CASSLGTGKGNEQFF. The CDR3 DNA reads as TGTGCCAGCAGTTTAGGGACAGGGAAAGGCAATGAGCAGTTCTTC.

The genes are TRBV5-5 and TRBJ2-7; 7 positions match TRBD1. The CDR3 consists of 15 residues. Germline CDR1 reads SGHKS; CDR2 reads YYEKEE (reference sequence). J lost 4 bases, V lost 0 bases, and 7 bases had no gene match. CDR3 DNA sequence: TGTGCCAGCAGCTTGGCCTCGACAGGGCCATACGAGCAGTACGTC. This gives the protein CASSLASTGPYEQYV.

Comments on this clone: Other nucleotide sequences in the sample specify the same CDR3. This chain links TRBV2 with TRBJ1-2; D not certain. This CDR3 has 11 residues. Germline CDR1 SNHLY, CDR2 FYNNEI. V lost 3 bases to trimming and J lost 1 base, with 0 bases between them. For the CDR3, the DNA is TGTGCCAGCAGTGATAACTATGGCTACACCTTC. It codes for CASSDNYGYTF.

The chain carries TRBV7-2 and TRBJ1-5; 7 nucleotides align to TRBD1. Looked up from germline, CDR1 is SGHTA and CDR2 is FQGNSA. This CDR3 has 14 amino acids. V lost 5 bases, J lost 7 bases, and 8 bases stayed unmatched. The CDR3 sequence is CASSPRQGGQPQHF. The CDR3, as DNA: TGTGCCAGCAGCCCCAGACAGGGTGGACAGCCCCAGCATTTT.

V and J are TRBV12-3 or TRBV12-4 and TRBJ1-3; unclear D gene. Trimming removed 5 bases from V and 0 bases from J, with 5 bases in between. The CDR3 length is 13 residues. The CDR3: CASSIDSGNTIYF. CDR3 nucleotides: TGTGCCAGCAGTATCGACTCTGGAAACACCATATATTTT.

V gene TRBV5-1 combines with J gene TRBJ2-5; 7 nucleotides align to TRBD1. The CDR3 has 14 amino acids. V shed 4 bases, J shed 3 bases, and the junction held 6 bases outside the gene matches. Looked up from germline, CDR1 is SGHRS and CDR2 is YFSETQ. In DNA form, the CDR3 reads TGCGCCAGCAGCCCCGGGACAGTGGAAGAGACCCAGTACTTC. Translation gives CASSPGTVEETQYF.

V and J are TRBV21-1 and TRBJ1-5; TRBD1 is the table's D call and was not checked against the DNA. TRBV21-1 has pseudogene status. The CDR3 has 18 residues. Here the CDR3 reads CASSPWGQGRGSNQPQHF. In DNA form, the CDR3 reads TGTGCCAGCAGCCCTTGGGGACAGGGGAGGGGTAGCAATCAGCCCCAGCATTTT.

This chain connects TRBV18 to TRBJ2-1; 7 bases are a match to TRBD1. Trimming at V came to 5 bases and at J to 8 bases, leaving 9 bases not matched to a gene. The CDR3 has 14 residues. The germline V gene encodes CDR1 KGHSH and CDR2 LQKENI. CDR3 nucleotides: TGTGCCAGCTCAATACAGGGGAAAGCTCATGAGCAGTTCTTC. Its translation is CASSIQGKAHEQFF. Using reference TRBV18 and TRBJ2-1 for the parts outside the CDR3, the full variable domain is NAGVMQNPRHLVRRRGQEARLRCSPMKGHSHVYWYRQLPEEGLKFMVYLQKENIIDESGMPKERFSAEFPKEGPSILRIQQVVRGDSAAYFCASSIQGKAHEQFFGPGTRLTVL.

This clone was seen once. The chain links TRBV3-1 (or the pseudogene TRBV3-2) to TRBJ1-6, with D uncertain. This CDR3 is 13 amino acids long. With 1 base removed from V and 14 bases from J, the gap between germline ends came to 12 bases. CDR1 is LGHDT and CDR2 is YNNKEL in the germline V gene (reference sequence). CDR3 residues: CASSQVSLPALHF. The CDR3 nucleotides read TGTGCCAGCAGCCAAGTATCCCTCCCGGCCCTCCACTTT.

This chain uses TRBV5-1 with TRBJ2-1; D possibly corresponds to TRBD2 (6 bases). The CDR3 extends over 14 amino acids. In germline, CDR1 is SGHRS, CDR2 YFSETQ. Trimming cost V 3 bases and J 9 bases, with 16 bases left between them. The CDR3 DNA is TGCGCCAGCAGCTCCGAAACTAGCAACCGTGAGCAGTTCTTC. Protein: CASSSETSNREQFF.

The gene calls are TRBV18 and TRBJ1-2; maybe TRBD1 (5 bases). With 0 bases removed from V and 7 bases from J, the gap between germline ends came to 12 bases. The CDR3 has 14 residues. Germline CDR1 is KGHSH and CDR2 is LQKENI. The CDR3 region is CASSPPSREGGYTF. The CDR3 bases are TGTGCCAGCTCACCACCGTCCAGGGAGGGTGGCTACACCTTC.

This clone has more than one count but fewer than ten. The rearrangement links TRBV7-6 to TRBJ1-6, with D perhaps TRBD1 (6 bases). V dropped 5 bases and J dropped 7 bases, with 15 bases sitting between them. Germline CDR1 and CDR2: SGHVS and FNYEAQ. CDR3 length: 15 residues. Written as DNA, the CDR3 is TGTGCCAGCAGCCTAACCCCTACAGGGAATTCACCCCTCCACTTT. Its translation is CASSLTPTGNSPLHF.

This rearrangement joins TRBV10-2 to TRBJ1-1; TRBD1 might be the D (5 bases). CDR1 is WSHSY, CDR2 SAAADI, per germline. The CDR3 has 14 residues. V was trimmed by 4 bases and J by 3 bases, leaving 12 bases between them. As DNA, the CDR3 is TGCGCCAGCAGTGGGCGTCGGGGGGACACTGAAGCTTTCTTT. Its protein is CASSGRRGDTEAFF.